This T cell receptor beta chain was identified in a study of cytomegalovirus exposure and HLA in healthy donors. Study summary: Sequencing of about 179 million T cells in an earlier analysis found 100 million or so unique TCR beta sequences.

This clone was picked up a small number of times. Its target is not known. Other DNA sequences in this specimen translate into the identical CDR3. General study results and limits: Later analysis identified a missense DCLRE1C variant that was linked to TCR beta V- and J-gene trimming. More clonal expansion characterized HLA-associated TCR beta chains than equally common others in a later analysis.

The primer mix had 60 Vbeta and 13 Jbeta primers. Using immunoSEQ multiplex PCR, the repertoire was profiled, and TCRdb retains in-frame clones only, with some absent. This sample carries some 110,000 clones, about 60% of them seen once, and the ten largest clones take 2.2%. The receptor comes from a woman younger than 45 in good health and CMV-seronegative. The sequenced sample consisted of PBMCs.

The CDR3 spells CASSLTSGSQETQYF. The CDR3 DNA follows: TGCGCCAGCAGCTTGACTAGCGGGAGCCAAGAGACCCAGTACTTC. V and J are TRBV5-1 and TRBJ2-5; 11 nucleotides match TRBD2. V gave up 1 base and J gave up 1 base; unmatched junction bases: 0. The germline V gene encodes CDR1 SGHRS and CDR2 YFSETQ. The CDR3 is 15 residues long.